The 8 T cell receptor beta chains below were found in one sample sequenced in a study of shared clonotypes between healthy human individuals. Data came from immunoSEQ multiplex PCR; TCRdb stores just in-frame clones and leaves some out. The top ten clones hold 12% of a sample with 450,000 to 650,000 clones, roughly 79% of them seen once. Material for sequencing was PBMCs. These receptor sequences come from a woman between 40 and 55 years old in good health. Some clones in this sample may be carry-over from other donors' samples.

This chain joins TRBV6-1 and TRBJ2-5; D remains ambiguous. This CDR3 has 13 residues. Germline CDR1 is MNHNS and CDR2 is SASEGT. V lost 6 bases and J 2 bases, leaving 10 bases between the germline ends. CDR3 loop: CASRKGGQETQYF. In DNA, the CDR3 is TGTGCCAGCAGGAAGGGCGGTCAAGAGACCCAGTACTTC.

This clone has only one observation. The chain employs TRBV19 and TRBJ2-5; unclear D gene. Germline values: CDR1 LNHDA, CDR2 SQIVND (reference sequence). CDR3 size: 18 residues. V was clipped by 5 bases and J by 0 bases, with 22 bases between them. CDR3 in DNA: TGTGCCAGTAGTCCCCCGGTGGCAGACATTTGGTACCAAGAGACCCAGTACTTC. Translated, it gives CASSPPVADIWYQETQYF.

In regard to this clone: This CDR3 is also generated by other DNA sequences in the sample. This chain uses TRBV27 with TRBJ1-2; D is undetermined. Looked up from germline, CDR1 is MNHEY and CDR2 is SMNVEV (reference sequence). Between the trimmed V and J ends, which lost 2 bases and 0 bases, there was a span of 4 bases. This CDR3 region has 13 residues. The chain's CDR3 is CASSLGANYGYTF. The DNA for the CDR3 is TGTGCCAGCAGTTTAGGGGCTAACTATGGCTACACCTTC.

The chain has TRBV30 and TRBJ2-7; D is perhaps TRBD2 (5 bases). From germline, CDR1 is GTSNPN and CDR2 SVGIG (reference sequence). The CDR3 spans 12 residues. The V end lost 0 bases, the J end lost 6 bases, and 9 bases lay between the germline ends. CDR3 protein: CAWSVEAGEQYF. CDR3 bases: TGTGCCTGGAGTGTAGAGGCGGGCGAGCAGTACTTC.

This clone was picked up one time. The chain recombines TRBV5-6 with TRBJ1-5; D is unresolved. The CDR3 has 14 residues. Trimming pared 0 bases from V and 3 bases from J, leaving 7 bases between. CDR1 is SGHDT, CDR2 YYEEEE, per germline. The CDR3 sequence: CASSLGGDNQPQHF. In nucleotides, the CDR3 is TGTGCCAGCAGCTTGGGCGGGGACAATCAGCCCCAGCATTTT.

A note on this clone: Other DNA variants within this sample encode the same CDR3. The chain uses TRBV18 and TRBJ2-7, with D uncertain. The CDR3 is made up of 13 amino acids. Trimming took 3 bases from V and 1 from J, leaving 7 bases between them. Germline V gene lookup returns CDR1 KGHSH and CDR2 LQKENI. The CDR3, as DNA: TGTGCCAGCTCACCGGGTCTTTCCTACGAGCAGTACTTC. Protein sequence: CASSPGLSYEQYF.

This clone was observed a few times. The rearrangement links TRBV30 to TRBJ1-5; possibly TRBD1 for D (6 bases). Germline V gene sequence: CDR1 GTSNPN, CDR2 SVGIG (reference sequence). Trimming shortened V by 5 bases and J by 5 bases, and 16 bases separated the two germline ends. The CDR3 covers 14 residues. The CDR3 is CAWQTGNRDQPQHF. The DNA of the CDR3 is TGTGCCTGGCAGACAGGAAATAGGGATCAGCCCCAGCATTTT.

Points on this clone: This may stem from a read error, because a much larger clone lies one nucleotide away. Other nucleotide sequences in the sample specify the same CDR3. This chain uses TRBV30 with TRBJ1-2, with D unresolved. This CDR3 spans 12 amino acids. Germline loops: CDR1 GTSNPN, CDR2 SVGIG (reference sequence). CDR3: CAWVSGSGGHTF. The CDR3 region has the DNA TGTGCCTGGGTCAGCGGGTCTGGTGGCCACACCTTC.